This record looks at one T cell receptor beta chain sequence and its context. Its antigen is still unknown. The data originate from a study of Graves' ophthalmopathy and Graves' hyperthyroidism. About the study: Researchers obtained peripheral blood at initial diagnosis, before any treatment had begun.

Fresh peripheral blood, roughly 9.4 ml, was the PBMC source. Study-level results: A 13-signature model separated ophthalmopathy from stable hyperthyroidism, reaching 87.88% sensitivity and 81.08% specificity cross-validated. Among expanded thyroid clonotypes above 0.001 frequency, most also occurred in blood.

Amplification of TCR beta CDR3 regions used RNA transcripts. The library came from an HTBI-primed first-round RT-PCR and a second-round multiplex PCR. TCRdb ran MiXCR on the multiplex PCR reads and lists one entry per CDR3 protein. The sample consists of approximately 210,000 distinct CDR3 sequences, 20% to 25% of them appearing once. Sequencing was done on a sample of peripheral blood. This sequence was found in a woman aged 45 to 65 with Graves' ophthalmopathy.

The CDR3 spells CASTSRNYGYTF. The CDR3, as DNA: TGTGCCAGCACCTCTCGGAACTATGGCTACACCTTC. The gene calls are TRBV9 and TRBJ1-2; D unresolved. The CDR3 is made up of 12 amino acids. Germline V gene sequence: CDR1 SGDLS, CDR2 YYNGEE. Between the trimmed V and J ends, which lost 6 bases and 2 bases, there was a span of 8 bases. The full variable domain, in which reference TRBV9 and TRBJ1-2 provide the parts outside the CDR3, is DSGVTQTPKHLITATGQRVTLRCSPRSGDLSVYWYQQSLDQGLQFLIQYYNGEERAKGNILERFSAQQFPDLHSELNLSSLELGDSALYFCASTSRNYGYTFGSGTRLTVV.